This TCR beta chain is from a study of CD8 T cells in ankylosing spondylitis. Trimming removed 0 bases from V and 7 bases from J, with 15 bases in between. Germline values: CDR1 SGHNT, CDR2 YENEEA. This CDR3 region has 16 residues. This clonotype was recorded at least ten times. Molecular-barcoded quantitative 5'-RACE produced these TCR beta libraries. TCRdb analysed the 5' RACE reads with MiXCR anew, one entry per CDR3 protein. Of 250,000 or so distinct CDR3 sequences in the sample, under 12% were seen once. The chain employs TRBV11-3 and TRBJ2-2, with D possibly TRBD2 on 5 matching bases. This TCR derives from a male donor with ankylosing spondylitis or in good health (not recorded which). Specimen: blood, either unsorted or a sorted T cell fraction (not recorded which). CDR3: CASSLDSLAGYGELFF. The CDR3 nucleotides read TGTGCCAGCAGCTTAGATTCTCTAGCCGGATACGGGGAGCTGTTTTTT.